The clone carrying this T cell receptor (beta chain) was observed a few times. This sample was taken from a study of blood T cells in healthy people across ages. This CDR3 contains 14 residues. The ends were cut back, 5 bases at V and 5 bases at J, with 14 bases in the middle. The authors ran a second PCR of roughly 6 to 12 cycles using a sample-barcoded 5' primer and a J-beta primer mix. TCRdb re-called the 5' RACE reads through MiXCR, storing one row per CDR3 protein. The top ten hold 10% to 15% of the sample, which has approximately 900,000 distinct CDR3 sequences, approximately 49% seen once. This receptor was identified in a man younger than 40 in good health. Sequences were obtained from blood. This sequence joins TRBV12-3 or TRBV12-4 and TRBJ2-3; D is uncertain. CDR3 region: CASSARALGDTQYF. CDR3 nucleotide sequence: TGTGCCAGCAGTGCTCGGGCCCTCGGAGATACGCAGTATTTT.